The next 8 T cell receptor beta chains were all read from a single sample in a study of shared clonotypes between healthy human individuals. Using immunoSEQ multiplex PCR, the repertoire was profiled, and TCRdb retains in-frame clones only, with some absent. The sample consists of about 110,000 clones, 68% of them appearing once. The sample consisted of memory CD8+ T cells sorted from blood. The subset is: CD45RO+ cells pooled with CCR7-negative TemRA cells. These receptors were obtained from a woman aged 25 to 39 in good health.

Concerning this clone itself: Distinct nucleotide sequences in the sample also encode this CDR3. The chain joins TRBV6-5 to TRBJ1-5; TRBD1 might be the D (5 bases). Germline values: CDR1 MNHEY, CDR2 SVGAGI. The CDR3 consists of 13 residues. The V gene lost 9 bases and the J gene lost 2 bases, with 11 bases spanning the gap. CDR3 loop: CASRGVGNQPQHF. Here the CDR3 DNA reads TGTGCCAGTCGAGGGGTTGGCAATCAGCCCCAGCATTTT.

This clone was recorded a few times. The chain is built from TRBV4-1 and TRBJ1-4; TRBD1 agrees at 9 bases. The junction had 13 bases not matched to a gene; V was cut back by 1 base and J by 4 bases. CDR1 MGHRA and CDR2 YSYEKL come from the germline V gene. The CDR3 contains 19 residues. CDR3 residues: CASSQASGTGFNSNEKLFF. The DNA for the CDR3 is TGCGCCAGCAGCCAAGCATCCGGGACAGGGTTCAATAGTAATGAAAAACTGTTTTTT.

The chain employs TRBV9 and TRBJ2-5; 9 nucleotides line up with TRBD2. CDR1 SGDLS and CDR2 YYNGEE come from the germline V gene. There are 16 residues in the CDR3. J lost 3 bases, V lost 0 bases, and 6 bases had no gene match. The DNA of the CDR3 is TGTGCCAGCAGCGTAGGAGTGCGGGAGGGAAAAGAGACCCAGTACTTC. Protein product: CASSVGVREGKETQYF.

The chain has TRBV5-6 and TRBJ2-7, with a possible D match to TRBD2 (6 bases). There are 14 residues in the CDR3. The V end was cut by 2 bases, the J end by 4 bases, with 13 bases between. Germline-derived CDR1 and CDR2 are SGHDT and YYEEEE. The CDR3 nucleotides read TGTGCCAGCAGCTTCCGGGAGCCCCTTTACGAGCAGTACTTC. As protein: CASSFREPLYEQYF.

V is TRBV15 and J is TRBJ2-7, with TRBD2 matching 8 bases. The trim removed 0 bases at V and 5 bases at J, leaving 6 bases unmatched. The CDR3 is made up of 15 amino acids. CDR1 LNHNV and CDR2 YYDKDF come from the germline V gene (reference sequence). The CDR3: CATSRDRAGGDEQYF. CDR3 nucleotide sequence: TGTGCCACCAGCAGAGATCGCGCGGGAGGAGACGAGCAGTACTTC.

This clone showed up just a few times. At the DNA level, this CDR3 is encoded by other sequences in the same sample as well. The chain combines TRBV6-6 with TRBJ2-7, with D possibly being TRBD2 (5 bases). CDR3 size: 13 residues. V was clipped by 4 bases and J by 6 bases, with 13 bases between them. The germline CDR1 and CDR2 sequences are MNHNY and SVGAGI (reference sequence). The CDR3 DNA is TGTGCCAGCAGTTCCGGACTGTTGGGCGAGCAGTACTTC. This encodes CASSSGLLGEQYF.

The chain has TRBV7-2 and TRBJ2-7, with 8 bases identical to TRBD1. The CDR3 runs 15 residues. The V and J ends lost 5 bases and 3 bases, in that order; junction bases with no gene match: 9. Looked up from germline, CDR1 is SGHTA and CDR2 is FQGNSA. The CDR3 DNA reads TGTGCCAGCAGCCTAGGACAGGGTCGCTTCTACGAGCAGTACTTC. Translating gives CASSLGQGRFYEQYF.

The chain couples TRBV6-1 to TRBJ1-5; 7 bases match TRBD1. The germline CDR1 and CDR2 sequences are MNHNS and SASEGT. This CDR3 spans 14 amino acids. With V trimmed by 9 bases and J by 10 bases, 15 bases remained unmatched. For the CDR3, the DNA is TGTGCCAGTAACGACAGGGTGGGAGTAGAACCCCAGCATTTT. This codes for CASNDRVGVEPQHF.